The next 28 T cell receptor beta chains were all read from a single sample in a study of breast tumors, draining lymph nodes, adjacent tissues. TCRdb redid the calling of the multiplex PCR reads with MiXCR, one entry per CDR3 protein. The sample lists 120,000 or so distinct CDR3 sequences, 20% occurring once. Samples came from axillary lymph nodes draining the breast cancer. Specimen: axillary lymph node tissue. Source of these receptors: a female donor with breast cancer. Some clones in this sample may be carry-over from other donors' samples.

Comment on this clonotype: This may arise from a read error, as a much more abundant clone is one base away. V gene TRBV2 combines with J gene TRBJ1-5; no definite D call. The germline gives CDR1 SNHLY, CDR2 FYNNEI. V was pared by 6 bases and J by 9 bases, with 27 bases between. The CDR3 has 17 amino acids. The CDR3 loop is CASSGISGRPHYRPQHF. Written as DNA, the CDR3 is TGTGCCAGCAGCGGCATCTCTGGCAGGCCCCATTATCGGCCCCAGCATTTT. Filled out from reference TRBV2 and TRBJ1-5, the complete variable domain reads EPEVTQTPSHQVTQMGQEVILRCVPISNHLYFYWYRQILGQKVEFLVSFYNNEISEKSEIFDDQFSVERPDGSNFTLKIRSTKLEDSAMYFCASSGISGRPHYRPQHFGDGTRLSIL.

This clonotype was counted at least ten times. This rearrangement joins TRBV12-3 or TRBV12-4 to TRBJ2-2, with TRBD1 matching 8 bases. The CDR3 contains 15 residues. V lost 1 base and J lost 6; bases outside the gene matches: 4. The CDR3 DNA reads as TGTGCCAGCAGTTTAGACCCACAGGGGGCCGGGGAGCTGTTTTTT. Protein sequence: CASSLDPQGAGELFF.

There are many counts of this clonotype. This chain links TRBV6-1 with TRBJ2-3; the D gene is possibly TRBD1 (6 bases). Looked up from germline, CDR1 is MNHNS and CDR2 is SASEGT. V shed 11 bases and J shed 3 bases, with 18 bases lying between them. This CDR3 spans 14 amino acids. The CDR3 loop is CAGASGDLTDTQYF. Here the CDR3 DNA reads TGTGCCGGGGCCTCAGGGGATCTAACAGATACGCAGTATTTT.

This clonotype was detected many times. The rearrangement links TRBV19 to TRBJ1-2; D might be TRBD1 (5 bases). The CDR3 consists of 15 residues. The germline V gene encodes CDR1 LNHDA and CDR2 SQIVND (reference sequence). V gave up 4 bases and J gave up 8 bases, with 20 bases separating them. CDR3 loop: CASSTSRTPLRGYTF. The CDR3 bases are TGTGCCAGTAGTACGTCCAGGACACCACTCCGGGGCTACACCTTC.

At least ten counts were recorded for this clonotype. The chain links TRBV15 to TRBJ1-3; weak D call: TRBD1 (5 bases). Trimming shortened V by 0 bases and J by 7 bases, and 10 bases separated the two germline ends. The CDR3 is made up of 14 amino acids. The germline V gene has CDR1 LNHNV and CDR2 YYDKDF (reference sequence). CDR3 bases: TGTGCCACCAGCAGAGATCGTGGGGGGAACACCATATATTTT. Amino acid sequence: CATSRDRGGNTIYF. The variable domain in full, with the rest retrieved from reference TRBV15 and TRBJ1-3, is DAMVIQNPRYQVTQFGKPVTLSCSQTLNHNVMYWYQQKSSQAPKLLFHYYDKDFNNEADTPDNFQSRRPNTSFCFLDIRSPGLGDTAMYLCATSRDRGGNTIYFGEGSWLTVV.

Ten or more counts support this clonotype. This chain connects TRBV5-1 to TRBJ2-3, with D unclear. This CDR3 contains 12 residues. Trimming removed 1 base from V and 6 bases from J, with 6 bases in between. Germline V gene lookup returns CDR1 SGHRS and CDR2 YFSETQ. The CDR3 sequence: CASSLYMDTQYF. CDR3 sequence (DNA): TGCGCCAGCAGCTTGTATATGGATACGCAGTATTTT.

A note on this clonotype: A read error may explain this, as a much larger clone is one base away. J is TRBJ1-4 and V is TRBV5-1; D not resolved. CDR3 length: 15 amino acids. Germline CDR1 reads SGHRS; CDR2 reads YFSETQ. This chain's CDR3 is CASSFGPSLNEKLLF. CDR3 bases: TGCGCCAGCAGCTTCGGACCTAGCCTCAATGAAAAACTGTTGTTT.

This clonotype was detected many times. In nucleotides, the CDR3 is TGTGCCAGCAGTGATGGGGGCGGGATCTCGGGGGAGCAGTACTTC. Residues: CASSDGGGISGEQYF. This sequence joins TRBV25-1 and TRBJ2-7; D may be TRBD1 or TRBD2 (6 bases each). Trimming took off 3 bases at V and 7 bases at J, with 19 bases between the two ends. The germline CDR1 and CDR2 sequences are MGHDK and SYGVNS. The CDR3 extends over 15 amino acids.

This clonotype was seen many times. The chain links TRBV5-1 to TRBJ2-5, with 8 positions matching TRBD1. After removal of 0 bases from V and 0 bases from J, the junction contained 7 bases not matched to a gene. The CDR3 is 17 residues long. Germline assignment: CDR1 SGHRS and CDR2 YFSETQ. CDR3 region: CASSLGGTGPYQETQYF. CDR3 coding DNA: TGCGCCAGCAGCTTGGGTGGGACAGGACCCTACCAAGAGACCCAGTACTTC.

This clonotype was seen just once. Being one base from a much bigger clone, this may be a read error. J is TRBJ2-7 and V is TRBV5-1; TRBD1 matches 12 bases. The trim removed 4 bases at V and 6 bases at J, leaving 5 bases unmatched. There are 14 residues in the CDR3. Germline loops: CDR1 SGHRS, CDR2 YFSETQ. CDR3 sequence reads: CASSSGDRGLEQYF. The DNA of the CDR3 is TGCGCCAGCAGCAGTGGGGACAGGGGGCTCGAGCAGTACTTC.

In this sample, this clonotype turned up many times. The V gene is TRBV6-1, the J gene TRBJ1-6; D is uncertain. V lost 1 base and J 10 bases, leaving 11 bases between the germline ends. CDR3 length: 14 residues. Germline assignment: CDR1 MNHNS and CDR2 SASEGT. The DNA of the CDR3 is TGTGCCAGCAGTGAAGTTGAGAGTCGCTCACCCCTCCACTTT. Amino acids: CASSEVESRSPLHF.

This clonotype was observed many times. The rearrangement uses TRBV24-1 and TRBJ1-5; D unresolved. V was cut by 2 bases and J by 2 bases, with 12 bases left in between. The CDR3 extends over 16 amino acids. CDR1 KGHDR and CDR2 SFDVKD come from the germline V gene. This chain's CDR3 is CATSDSGLPGNQPQHF. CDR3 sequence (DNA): TGTGCCACCAGTGATTCGGGGTTACCTGGCAATCAGCCCCAGCATTTT.

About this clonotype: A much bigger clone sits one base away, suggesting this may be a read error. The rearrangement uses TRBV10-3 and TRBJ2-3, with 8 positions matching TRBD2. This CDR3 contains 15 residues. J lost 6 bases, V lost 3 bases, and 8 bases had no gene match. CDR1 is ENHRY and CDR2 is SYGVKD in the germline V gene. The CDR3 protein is CAISEQAGGRDTQYF. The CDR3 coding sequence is TGTGCCATCAGTGAACAGGCGGGGGGCAGGGATACGCAGTATTTT.

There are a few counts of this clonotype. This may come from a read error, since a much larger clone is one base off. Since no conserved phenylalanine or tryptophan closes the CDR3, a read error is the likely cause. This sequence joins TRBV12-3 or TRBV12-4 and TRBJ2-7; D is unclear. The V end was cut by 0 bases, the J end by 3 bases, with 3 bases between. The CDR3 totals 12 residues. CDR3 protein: CASSLAVYEQYL. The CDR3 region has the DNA TGTGCCAGCAGTTTAGCGGTCTACGAGCAGTACCTC.

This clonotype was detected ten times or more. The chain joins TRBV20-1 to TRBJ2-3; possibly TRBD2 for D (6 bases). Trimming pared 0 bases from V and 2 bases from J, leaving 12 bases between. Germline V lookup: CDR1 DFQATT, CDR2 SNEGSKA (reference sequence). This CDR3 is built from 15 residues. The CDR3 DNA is TGCAGTGCTAGAGACAACCGGGACTTCACAGATACGCAGTATTTT. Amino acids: CSARDNRDFTDTQYF.

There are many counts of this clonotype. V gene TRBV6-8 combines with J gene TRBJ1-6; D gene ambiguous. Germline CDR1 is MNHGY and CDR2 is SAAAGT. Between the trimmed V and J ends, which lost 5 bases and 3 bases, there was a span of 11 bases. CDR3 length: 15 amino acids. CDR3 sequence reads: CASSPDPDYNSPLHF. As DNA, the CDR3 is TGTGCCAGCAGTCCGGACCCTGACTATAATTCACCCCTCCACTTT.

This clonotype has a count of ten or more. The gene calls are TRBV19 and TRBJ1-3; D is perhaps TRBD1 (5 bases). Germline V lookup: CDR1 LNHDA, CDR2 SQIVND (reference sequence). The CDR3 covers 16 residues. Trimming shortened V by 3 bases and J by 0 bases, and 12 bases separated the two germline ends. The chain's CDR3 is CASSMLTGTSGNTIYF. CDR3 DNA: TGTGCCAGTAGTATGTTGACGGGGACCTCTGGAAACACCATATATTTT.

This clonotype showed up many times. The CDR3 is CASSVSGMLAYEQYF. Written as DNA, the CDR3 is TGTGCCAGCAGTGTGTCAGGGATGCTTGCCTACGAGCAGTACTTC. The chain couples TRBV6-1 to TRBJ2-7; weak D call: TRBD1 (5 bases). Germline lookup yields CDR1 MNHNS and CDR2 SASEGT. The CDR3 spans 15 residues. V was pared by 4 bases and J by 2 bases, with 15 bases between.

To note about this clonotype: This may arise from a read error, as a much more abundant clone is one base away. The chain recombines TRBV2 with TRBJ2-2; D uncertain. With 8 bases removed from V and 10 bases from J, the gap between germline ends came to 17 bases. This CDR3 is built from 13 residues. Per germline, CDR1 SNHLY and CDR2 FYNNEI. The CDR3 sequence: CASHHKPSEELFF. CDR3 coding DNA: TGTGCCAGCCATCACAAACCCAGCGAGGAGCTGTTTTTT.

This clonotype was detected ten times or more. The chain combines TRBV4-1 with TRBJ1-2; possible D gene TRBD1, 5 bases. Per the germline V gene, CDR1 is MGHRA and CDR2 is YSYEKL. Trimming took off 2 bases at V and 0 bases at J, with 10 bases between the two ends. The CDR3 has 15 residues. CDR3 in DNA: TGCGCCAGCAGCCAATCCGGGACTTCTAACTATGGCTACACCTTC. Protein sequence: CASSQSGTSNYGYTF.

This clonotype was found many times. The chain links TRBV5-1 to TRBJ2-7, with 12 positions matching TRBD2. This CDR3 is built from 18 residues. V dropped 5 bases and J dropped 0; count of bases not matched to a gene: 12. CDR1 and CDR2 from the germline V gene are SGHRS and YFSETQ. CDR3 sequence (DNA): TGCGCCAGCAGTTTTTCTGGACTAGCGGGAAGGGGCTCCTACGAGCAGTACTTC. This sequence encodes CASSFSGLAGRGSYEQYF.

The CDR3 reads CASGTTGRVLNEQFF. The DNA for the CDR3 is TGTGCCAGCGGTACTACAGGGAGGGTCCTCAATGAGCAGTTCTTC. This rearrangement joins TRBV28 to TRBJ2-1; D possibly corresponds to TRBD2 (7 bases). The V gene's germline CDR1 is MDHEN and CDR2 SYDVKM. The V end was cut by 8 bases, the J end by 6 bases, with 20 bases between. There are 15 residues in the CDR3.

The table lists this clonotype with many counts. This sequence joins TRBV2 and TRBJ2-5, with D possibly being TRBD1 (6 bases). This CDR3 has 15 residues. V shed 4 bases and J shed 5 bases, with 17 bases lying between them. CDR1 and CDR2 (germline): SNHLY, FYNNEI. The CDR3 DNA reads TGTGCCAGCAGTGTTCGCGTCCAGGGGTGGGAGACCCAGTACTTC. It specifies CASSVRVQGWETQYF.

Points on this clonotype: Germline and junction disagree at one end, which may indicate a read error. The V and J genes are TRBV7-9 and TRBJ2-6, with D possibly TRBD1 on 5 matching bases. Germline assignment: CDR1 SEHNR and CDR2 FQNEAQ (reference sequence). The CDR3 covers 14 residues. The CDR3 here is CASSLGAGANVLAF. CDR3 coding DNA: TGTGCCAGCAGTCTTGGGGCTGGGGCCAACGTCCTGGCTTTC. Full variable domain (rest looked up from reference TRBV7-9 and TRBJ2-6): DTGVSQNPRHKITKRGQNVTFRCDPISEHNRLYWYRQTLGQGPEFLTYFQNEAQLEKSRLLSDRFSAERPKGSFSTLEIQRTEQGDSAMYLCASSLGAGANVLAFGAGSRLTVL.

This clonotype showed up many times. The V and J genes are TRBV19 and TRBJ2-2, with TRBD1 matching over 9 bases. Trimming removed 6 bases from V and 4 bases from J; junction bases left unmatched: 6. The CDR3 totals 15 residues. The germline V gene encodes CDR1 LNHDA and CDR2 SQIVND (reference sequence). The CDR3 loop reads CASSWDRAGTGELFF. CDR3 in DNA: TGTGCCAGTAGCTGGGACAGGGCAGGCACCGGGGAGCTGTTTTTT. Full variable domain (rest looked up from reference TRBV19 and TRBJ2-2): DGGITQSPKYLFRKEGQNVTLSCEQNLNHDAMYWYRQDPGQGLRLIYYSQIVNDFQKGDIAEGYSVSREKKESFPLTVTSAQKNPTAFYLCASSWDRAGTGELFFGEGSRLTVL.

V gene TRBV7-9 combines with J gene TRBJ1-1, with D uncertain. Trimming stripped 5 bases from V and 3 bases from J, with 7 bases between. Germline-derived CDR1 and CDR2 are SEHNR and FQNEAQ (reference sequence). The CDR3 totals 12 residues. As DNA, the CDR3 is TGTGCCAGCAGCGTGATAGACACTGAAGCTTTCTTT. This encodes CASSVIDTEAFF.

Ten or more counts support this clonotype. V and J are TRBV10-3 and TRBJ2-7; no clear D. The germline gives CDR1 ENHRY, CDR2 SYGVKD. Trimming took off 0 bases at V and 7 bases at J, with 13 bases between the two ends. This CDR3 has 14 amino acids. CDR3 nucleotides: TGTGCCATCAGTGAGTCGTTAAGGGCGCAGGAGCAGTACTTC. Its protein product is CAISESLRAQEQYF.

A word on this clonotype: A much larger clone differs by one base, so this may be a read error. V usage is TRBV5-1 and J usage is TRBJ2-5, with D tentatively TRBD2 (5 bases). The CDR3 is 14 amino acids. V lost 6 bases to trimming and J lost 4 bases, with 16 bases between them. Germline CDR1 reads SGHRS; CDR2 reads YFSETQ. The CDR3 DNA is TGCGCCAGCACTCCTCCCACACGGGGAGAGACCCAGTACTTC. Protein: CASTPPTRGETQYF. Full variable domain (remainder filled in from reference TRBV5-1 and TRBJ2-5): KAGVTQTPRYLIKTRGQQVTLSCSPISGHRSVSWYQQTPGQGLQFLFEYFSETQRNKGNFPGRFSGRQFSNSRSEMNVSTLELGDSALYLCASTPPTRGETQYFGPGTRLLVL.